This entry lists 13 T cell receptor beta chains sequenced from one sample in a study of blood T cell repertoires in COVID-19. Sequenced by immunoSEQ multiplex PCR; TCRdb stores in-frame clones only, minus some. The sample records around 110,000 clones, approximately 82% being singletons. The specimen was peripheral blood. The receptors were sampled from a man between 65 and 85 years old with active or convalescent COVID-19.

The CDR3 region has the DNA TGTGCCAGCAGTTTAGATCGACGGGTCCCCACCTTC. Its translation is CASSLDRRVPTF. The chain is built from TRBV28 and TRBJ1-2; D not resolved. Germline V gene lookup returns CDR1 MDHEN and CDR2 SYDVKM. V was pared by 2 bases and J by 13 bases, with 14 bases between. The CDR3 sequence is 12 residues long.

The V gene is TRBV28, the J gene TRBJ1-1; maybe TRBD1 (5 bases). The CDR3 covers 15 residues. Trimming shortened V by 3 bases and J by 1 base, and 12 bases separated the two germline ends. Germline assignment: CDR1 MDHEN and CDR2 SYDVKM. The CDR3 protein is CASSFVTGQNTEAFF. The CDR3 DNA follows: TGTGCCAGCAGTTTTGTAACAGGCCAGAACACTGAAGCTTTCTTT.

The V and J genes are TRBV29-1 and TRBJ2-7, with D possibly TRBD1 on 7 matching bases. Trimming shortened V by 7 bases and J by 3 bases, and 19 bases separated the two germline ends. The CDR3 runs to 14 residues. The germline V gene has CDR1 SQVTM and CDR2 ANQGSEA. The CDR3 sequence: CSAIGGTALYEQYF. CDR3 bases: TGCAGCGCCATTGGGGGGACAGCCCTCTACGAGCAGTACTTC.

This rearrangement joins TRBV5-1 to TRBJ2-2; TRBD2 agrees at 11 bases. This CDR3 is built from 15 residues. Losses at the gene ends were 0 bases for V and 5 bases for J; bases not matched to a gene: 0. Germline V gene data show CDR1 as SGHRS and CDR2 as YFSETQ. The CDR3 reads CASSLASGRTGELFF. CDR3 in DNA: TGCGCCAGCAGCTTGGCTAGCGGGAGGACCGGGGAGCTGTTTTTT.

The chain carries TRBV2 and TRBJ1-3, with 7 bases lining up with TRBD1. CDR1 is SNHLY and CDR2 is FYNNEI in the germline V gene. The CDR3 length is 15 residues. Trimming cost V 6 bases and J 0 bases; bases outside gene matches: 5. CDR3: CASSRGQSSGNTIYF. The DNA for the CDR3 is TGTGCCAGCAGCAGGGGACAGAGCTCTGGAAACACCATATATTTT.

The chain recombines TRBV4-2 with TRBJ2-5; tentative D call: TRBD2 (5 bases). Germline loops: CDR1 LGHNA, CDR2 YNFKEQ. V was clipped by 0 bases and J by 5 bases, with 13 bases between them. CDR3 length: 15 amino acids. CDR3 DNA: TGTGCCAGCAGCCAAGATAGGGCTAGCTGGGAGACCCAGTACTTC. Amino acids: CASSQDRASWETQYF.

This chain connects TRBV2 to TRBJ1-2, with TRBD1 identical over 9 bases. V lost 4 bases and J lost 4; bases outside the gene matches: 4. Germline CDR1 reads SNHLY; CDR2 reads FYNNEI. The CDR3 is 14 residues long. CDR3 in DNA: TGTGCCAGCAGTGTGGGACAGGGCAGCTATGGCTACACCTTC. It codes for CASSVGQGSYGYTF.

The CDR3 DNA reads TGTGCCAGCAGCTTAGTCACAGGGAACACCGGGGAGCTGTTTTTT. Translated, it gives CASSLVTGNTGELFF. The V gene is TRBV7-2, the J gene TRBJ2-2, with D possibly TRBD1 on 5 matching bases. The CDR3 runs 15 residues. Trimming took off 1 base at V and 1 base at J, with 7 bases between the two ends. Germline V gene data show CDR1 as SGHTA and CDR2 as FQGNSA. Full variable domain (rest looked up from reference TRBV7-2 and TRBJ2-2): GAGVSQSPSNKVTEKGKDVELRCDPISGHTALYWYRQSLGQGLEFLIYFQGNSAPDKSGLPSDRFSAERTGGSVSTLTIQRTQQEDSAVYLCASSLVTGNTGELFFGEGSRLTVL.

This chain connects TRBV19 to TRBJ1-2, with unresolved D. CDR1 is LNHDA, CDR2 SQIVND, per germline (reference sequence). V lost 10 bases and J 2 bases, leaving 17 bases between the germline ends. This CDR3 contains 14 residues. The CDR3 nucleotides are TGTGCCACCAACCCTAGGACGGGGAACTATGGCTACACCTTC. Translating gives CATNPRTGNYGYTF.

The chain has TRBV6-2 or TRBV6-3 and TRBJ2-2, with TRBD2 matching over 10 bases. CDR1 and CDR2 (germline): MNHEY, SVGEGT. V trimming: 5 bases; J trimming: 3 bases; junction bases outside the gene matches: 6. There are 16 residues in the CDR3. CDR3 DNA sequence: TGTGCCAGCAGTAAGTCTAGCGGGAGCCACACCGGGGAGCTGTTTTTT. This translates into CASSKSSGSHTGELFF.

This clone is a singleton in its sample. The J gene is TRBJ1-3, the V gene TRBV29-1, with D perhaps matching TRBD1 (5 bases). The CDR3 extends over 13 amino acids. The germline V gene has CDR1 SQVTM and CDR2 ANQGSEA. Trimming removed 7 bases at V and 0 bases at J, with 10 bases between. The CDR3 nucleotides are TGCAGCGCTGGACAACGCTCTGGAAACACCATATATTTT. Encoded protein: CSAGQRSGNTIYF.

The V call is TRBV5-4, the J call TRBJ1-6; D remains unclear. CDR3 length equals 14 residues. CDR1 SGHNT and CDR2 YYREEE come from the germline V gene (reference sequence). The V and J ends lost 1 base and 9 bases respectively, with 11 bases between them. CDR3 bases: TGTGCCAGCAGCTTGACAGCGGGGAGTTCACCCCTCCACTTT. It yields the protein CASSLTAGSSPLHF.

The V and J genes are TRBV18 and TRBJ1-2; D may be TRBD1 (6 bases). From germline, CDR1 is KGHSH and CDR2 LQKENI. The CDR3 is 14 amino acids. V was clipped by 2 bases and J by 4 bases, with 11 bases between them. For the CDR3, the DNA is TGTGCCAGCTCACCAAAGACAGGCGTCTATGGCTACACCTTC. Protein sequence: CASSPKTGVYGYTF.